This TCR beta chain stems from a study of cytomegalovirus exposure and HLA in healthy donors (dated by TCRdb to the late 2010s). Study-wide context: According to an earlier analysis of a few hundred of the donors, about 190 million T cells yielded some 110 million unique TCR beta sequences and more than 250 Gb of sequence data. A separate validation cohort of about 110 different subjects was used in addition to the approximately 610-subject first cohort. Roughly 300 gigabases of sequencing data and 75 million to 85 million unique TCR sequences made up an early release that covered over 550 HLA-typed donors. An earlier analysis of around 540 of the donors applied high-throughput TCR beta sequencing to assess whether each TCR beta V gene segment acted as functional or pseudogenic. The study combined high-throughput TCR immunosequencing, statistical association of individual TCRs with disease status, and machine learning to predict cytomegalovirus infection status. To study patterns of TCR occurrence, a later analysis re-analyzed previously published TCR beta repertoires from 500 to 850 donors and added high-resolution HLA genotyping. Both class I and class II loci were covered by HLA typing, at four-digit resolution. All discovery cohort repertoires had been generated on a single sequencing platform. Typing coverage varied by locus: roughly 620-640 donors for A, B, C, DRB1 and DQB1; around 560 for DQA1; around 610 for DPA1; approximately 490 for DPB1. In a later genetic analysis, genome-wide SNP genotypes for about 55% of the roughly 700 donors were used, and that subset was treated as a discovery cohort. On average, 235,054 unique TCR beta nucleotide sequences were sequenced per donor among 398 genotyped donors of the cohort, with approximately 18% of those sequences being non-productive. Rather than drawing on any new phenotypic data, the later analysis identified candidate immune exposures from TCR beta sequences and the way those sequences occurred across donors. Five DR-DQ haplotypes were treated as single units for association and clustering because of strong linkage in the cohort. Alongside the repertoire data, information on donor age, sex, ethnicity and CMV serostatus was compiled. Among the roughly 400 genotyped donors, approximately 82% belonged to the genetic ancestry cluster associated with self-reported Caucasian donors. The study was designed to test whether signatures of past pathogen exposure could be identified by cataloging public T cell receptors. The study profiled the T cell repertoires of 550 to 700 subjects by immunosequencing and related them to cytomegalovirus serostatus.

General findings and caveats noted by the study authors: In vitro tests confirmed that a few of the cytomegalovirus-associated TCR beta chains recognize cytomegalovirus antigens. For the cohort, immune exposure information was limited to CMV serostatus. The presence/absence analyses assumed that sequencing depth was roughly uniform across donors, and that assumption may not be true. The study gave a list of 150 to 200 TCR beta chains associated with cytomegalovirus. In a later analysis, most CMV-associated TCR beta chains were found to appear HLA-restricted, with HLA associations seemingly driven largely by CMV exposure. Across donors, most TCR sequences were observed very rarely, whereas some public TCRs were present in many individuals. Some IMGT-functional V segments, including TRBV6-2 and TRBV6-3, could not be told apart with the 87-base-pair reads, so those segments were excluded. An earlier analysis of around 540 of the donors showed that most TCR beta V segments appeared in productive rearrangements either about 87% or about 30% of the time, which broadly matched IMGT annotations. Correlated functional status among segregating V segments might reflect linkage disequilibrium, but an unknown experimental factor could not be ruled out. The sequencing pipeline was judged likely to have produced a cluster of highly shared sequence variants as a technical artifact. According to a later analysis, TCR association rates differed among HLA loci, with DRB1 alleles showing the most associated TCRs and HLA-C alleles showing the fewest. In a later analysis, over 15,000 TCR beta sequences were associated with specific HLA alleles at a false discovery rate of 0.05. An association between a missense DCLRE1C variant and V-gene and J-gene trimming of TCR beta chains was found in a later genetic analysis and replicated in an independent cohort. The earlier analysis of 587 of the donors excluded some 15 rarely observed V segments, including chromosome 9 orphons, because counts were too low. It was suggested by the authors that the approach could potentially be generalized to other disease states and immunological phenotypes. Compared with equally common non-associated chains, HLA-associated TCR beta chains in a later analysis were more clonally expanded and had lower generation probabilities. The classifier was reported to diagnose cytomegalovirus status with high specificity and sensitivity in both the original cohort and the validation cohort. The cohort was sequenced for TCR beta chains only, and without alpha or paired-chain data the features that could be detected were limited. According to a later genetic analysis, donors in an Asian-associated ancestry cluster had fewer N-insertions in productive TCRs than the approximately 610-donor mean. A further reported finding was that TCR beta sequences accurately predicted the HLA-A and HLA-B alleles for most subjects in the first cohort. A later analysis reported that several top co-occurrence clusters appeared linked to parvovirus B19, influenza, CMV and Epstein-Barr virus. When HLA alleles, especially DR and DQ, strongly co-occurred, attributing TCR associations to individual alleles was difficult. HLA typing was unavailable for some donors at each locus, so association tests used only the typed subset.

In total, about 650 healthy bone marrow donors made up the cohort. At the time of sampling, all cohort members were nominally healthy, though unrecorded immune exposures were likely present. The donor was CMV seropositive and was included in the group of 250 to 300 seropositive cohort members. A peripheral blood sample was provided by each donor, and peripheral blood mononuclear cells were used for TCR beta sequencing. Genomic DNA was extracted from the blood cell samples with the Qiagen DNeasy Blood Extraction Kit. The germline V gene (reference sequence) specifies SEHNR as CDR1 and FQNEAQ as CDR2. Reading from cysteine to phenylalanine, the CDR3 counts 11 amino acids. Only the CDR3 DNA is retained, 33 bases long and in frame from the first base. V drops 6 bases and J drops 4 bases, leaving 7 bases in between. The library was produced with the immunoSEQ multiplex PCR assay. A mixture of 60 forward primers for TCR Vbeta segments and 13 reverse primers for TCR Jbeta segments was used in the multiplex PCR. The CDR3 region of rearranged TCR beta genes was amplified from genomic DNA with a multiplex PCR assay. The Illumina HiSeq System was used to sequence the amplified TCR beta libraries as 87-base-pair reads. Regarding the original processing steps: Across the roughly 640 repertoires, a later analysis counted approximately 83 million unique TCR beta chains, approximately 10 million of which were shared by at least two donors. Raw reads were error-corrected and collapsed into unique sequences by a nearest-neighbor algorithm in which closely related sequences were merged to remove PCR and sequencing errors. CDR3 sequences were aligned to IMGT reference sequences to assign V, D and J gene segments. Each retained sequence needed at least a six-nucleotide match to both a V gene segment and a J gene segment. A rearrangement counted as productive if the CDR3 had no stop codons and remained in frame with V and J, and every other rearrangement counted as non-productive. Following IMGT convention, CDR3 was defined as the stretch from the second conserved V-encoded cysteine up to the conserved J-encoded phenylalanine. The earlier analysis of about 610 of the donors excluded any sequence lacking an unambiguous match to a single V gene segment. An earlier analysis of around 600 of the donors classified V segments as functional when productive rearrangements were above 56.7% and as segregating when the standard deviation between donors was above 5%. A statistical classification framework was developed to diagnose cytomegalovirus status using the catalog of TCR beta chain sequences. A later analysis assigned V and J genes by comparing TCR nucleotide sequences with IMGT/GENE-DB human TR gene sequences. Using the TCRdist pipeline, a later analysis assigned CDR3 sequences along with most-parsimonious VDJ recombination scenarios. In a later analysis, each TCR beta chain was defined by its CDR3 amino acid sequence together with its V-gene family, and reads without a unique V-gene family were excluded. As a way to deal with suspected cross-contamination and a sequencing artifact, a later analysis dropped 450 to 600 nucleotide sequences that were highly shared and had low generation probability. In a later analysis, a clonal expansion index was calculated for each public chain from normalized within-repertoire ranks of inferred template counts. Generation probabilities in a later analysis came from a VDJ recombination model fitted to out-of-frame rearrangements, and those results were checked against IGoR. Hypergeometric tests were used in a later analysis to score TCR-TCR, TCR-HLA and TCR-CMV co-occurrence, with a repertoire-size bias correction applied to the TCR pairs. To estimate false discovery rates, a later analysis permuted the HLA or CMV assignments 20 times. In a later analysis, co-occurring TCRs were grouped using DBSCAN, and TCRdist sequence similarity was added for clustering within HLA-allele-positive subsets. For co-occurrence clustering, repertoires with fewer than 30,000 or more than 120,000 public chains were excluded, along with a handful of repertoires with anomalous nucleotide sharing. Imported from immuneACCESS, the table was reduced by TCRdb to in-frame sequences with V and J called. These copies leave out some clones; in studies compared against another copy, an unresolved V gene accounts for under half, and the cause of the remainder is not known. The DNA gave D and trimming, while V, J and clone size come from that table. The sample table shows about 210,000 clones, and more than 75% are seen once. About 14% of the sample comes from the top ten.

This clone was picked up one time. The antigen it binds to is not known. Base quality data are lacking; no much larger clone is found one base away. The sequence joins TRBV7-9 to TRBJ2-7, with the D segment identity uncertain. The source material was PBMCs. This clonotype originated in a woman in her 30s in good health and CMV-seropositive. The DNA sequence is TGTGCCAGCAGTCCTTATTACGAGCAGTACTTC. Translated, it gives CASSPYYEQYF.